This TCR beta chain was identified during a study of blood T cell repertoires in COVID-19. Study-wide context: The study drew acute and convalescent COVID-19 samples from the United States, Italy and Spain.

As originally analysed: Researchers report that nucleated cell counts were estimated from reference gene primer amplification. TCRdb's copy holds only in-frame clones and misses some; the assay was immunoSEQ multiplex PCR. V and J calls and clone size come straight from that table; D and trimming were deduced from the DNA. The sample contains about 190,000 clones, 80% to 90% of which appear only once. This CDR3 is built from 15 residues. V lost 7 bases, J lost 7 bases, and 10 bases stayed unmatched. Germline loops: CDR1 MDHEN, CDR2 SYDVKM. This chain joins TRBV28 and TRBJ1-6, with TRBD1 matching over 7 bases. The origin of this receptor is a man younger than 45 with acute or convalescent COVID-19. The sample was peripheral blood. CDR3 in DNA: TGTGCCAGCACCCTAAGACAGGGTGACAATTCACCCCTCCACTTT. Residues: CASTLRQGDNSPLHF. The full variable domain, completed using reference TRBV28 and TRBJ1-6, is DVKVTQSSRYLVKRTGEKVFLECVQDMDHENMFWYRQDPGLGLRLIYFSYDVKMKEKGDIPEGYSVSREKKERFSLILESASTNQTSMYLCASTLRQGDNSPLHFGNGTRLTVT.